This TCR beta chain was retrieved from a study of blood T cell repertoires in COVID-19. This clone appeared once. The V end was cut by 4 bases, the J end by 0 bases, with 12 bases between. In germline, CDR1 is LNHDA, CDR2 SQIVND (reference sequence). The CDR3 has 15 residues. Assay: immunoSEQ multiplex PCR; the TCRdb copy retains only in-frame clones and omits some. The sample holds about 280,000 clones, 85% seen once. Sequences were obtained from PBMCs or T cells enriched from blood (not recorded which). The TCR sequence derives from a woman in her forties or fifties who had recovered from COVID-19. This chain joins TRBV19 and TRBJ2-5; weak D call: TRBD2 (5 bases). The CDR3 DNA reads TGTGCCAGTAGTACGGACTCGACGTACCAAGAGACCCAGTACTTC. Translated, it gives CASSTDSTYQETQYF.